A single sample is the source of the 9 T cell receptor beta chains below, sequenced in a study of blood T cells in healthy people across ages. The use of a sample-barcoded 5' primer and a J-beta primer mix characterized a second PCR of 7 to 11 cycles. TCRdb called the 5' RACE reads again in MiXCR, with one record for every CDR3 protein. This table has 850,000 or so distinct CDR3 sequences, around 30% appearing once. The sample was blood. The source of these receptors is a woman of 80 years or more in good health.

V gene TRBV3-1 combines with J gene TRBJ1-5; 9 bases line up with TRBD1. V was clipped by 1 base and J by 0 bases; unmatched bases: 4. Germline V gene sequence: CDR1 LGHDT, CDR2 YNNKEL (reference sequence). The CDR3 contains 17 residues. This CDR3 reads CASSQATGGPSNQPQHF. The CDR3 DNA reads as TGTGCCAGCAGCCAAGCCACAGGGGGCCCTAGCAATCAGCCCCAGCATTTT. The full variable domain, its missing parts supplied by reference TRBV3-1 and TRBJ1-5, is DTAVSQTPKYLVTQMGNDKSIKCEQNLGHDTMYWYKQDSKKFLKIMFSYNNKELIINETVPNRFSPKSPDKAHLNLHINSLELGDSAVYFCASSQATGGPSNQPQHFGDGTRLSIL.

J is TRBJ1-2 and V is TRBV20-1; a possible D gene is TRBD1 (5 bases). CDR3 length equals 13 residues. The germline V gene encodes CDR1 DFQATT and CDR2 SNEGSKA (reference sequence). Trimming removed 1 base from V and 4 bases from J, with 10 bases in between. The CDR3 nucleotides read TGCAGTGCTAGAGGGCAGGGCACCTATGGCTACACCTTC. Translating gives CSARGQGTYGYTF.

The chain uses TRBV5-8 and TRBJ1-1, with 11 bases lining up with TRBD1. The CDR3 has 14 residues. V lost 5 bases, J lost 11 bases, and 11 bases stayed unmatched. CDR1 and CDR2 from the germline V gene are SGHTS and YDEGEE. The chain's CDR3 is CASSLGQGARAAFF. DNA of the CDR3: TGTGCCAGCAGTCTCGGACAGGGGGCTCGTGCGGCTTTCTTT.

In its sample, this clonotype was seen many times. CDR3 in DNA: TGTGCCAGCAATGTGCGGGGCTTCCAAGAGACCCAGTACTTC. Protein: CASNVRGFQETQYF. The V and J genes are TRBV6-2 or TRBV6-3 and TRBJ2-5; tentative D call: TRBD2 (6 bases). The length of the CDR3 is 14 residues. V lost 7 bases and J 1 base, leaving 13 bases between the germline ends. Germline-derived CDR1 and CDR2 are MNHEY and SVGEGT.

This clonotype showed up many times. V gene TRBV7-2 combines with J gene TRBJ1-6, with 7 bases aligning to TRBD1. The CDR3 contains 15 residues. Per germline, CDR1 SGHTA and CDR2 FQGNSA. V lost 4 bases, J lost 8 bases, and 8 bases stayed unmatched. CDR3 amino acids: CASSSRGVTYSPLHF. The CDR3 DNA follows: TGTGCCAGCAGCTCCAGGGGGGTAACCTATTCACCCCTCCACTTT.

This clonotype was counted once. The J gene is TRBJ2-3, the V gene TRBV5-1, with D perhaps assigned TRBD1 or TRBD2 (5 bases each). V shed 4 bases and J shed 6 bases, with 15 bases lying between them. The CDR3 is 14 residues long. Germline V CDR1 and CDR2: SGHRS, YFSETQ. The CDR3 is CASSGGPVGDTQYF. The DNA of the CDR3 is TGCGCCAGCAGCGGGGGACCCGTCGGGGATACGCAGTATTTT.

There are a few counts of this clonotype. This chain connects TRBV20-1 to TRBJ2-2; no definite D call. The CDR3 extends over 12 amino acids. Trimming took off 2 bases at V and 7 bases at J, with 8 bases between the two ends. Germline-derived CDR1 and CDR2 are DFQATT and SNEGSKA (reference sequence). The CDR3, as DNA: TGCAGTGCTAGAACGTCGGTCGGGGAGCTGTTTTTT. Its translation is CSARTSVGELFF.

This clonotype was counted at least ten times. The CDR3 is CASSLNDKETQYF. CDR3 sequence (DNA): TGTGCCAGCTCTCTCAACGATAAGGAGACCCAGTACTTC. V is TRBV18 and J is TRBJ2-5; D remains ambiguous. The CDR3 runs to 13 residues. Per germline, CDR1 KGHSH and CDR2 LQKENI. Trimming took 6 bases from V and 5 from J, leaving 13 bases between them.

This clonotype has a count of ten or more. The genes are TRBV7-2 and TRBJ2-5; D unclear. Per the germline V gene, CDR1 is SGHTA and CDR2 is FQGNSA. CDR3 size: 13 residues. The V end lost 3 bases, the J end lost 1 base, and 6 bases lay between the germline ends. CDR3 coding DNA: TGTGCCAGCAGCTTTATGGGCCAAGAGACCCAGTACTTC. This translates into CASSFMGQETQYF.